The 15 T cell receptor beta chains below all came from one sample that was sequenced in a study of T cell responses to AZD1222 COVID-19 vaccine. Clones were sequenced by immunoSEQ multiplex PCR, and TCRdb holds only the in-frame ones, with some missing. The sample records about 150,000 clones, roughly 90% being singletons. The material sequenced was peripheral blood, taken on day 0 of AZD1222 vaccination. These receptors were taken from an adult in good health.

This sequence joins TRBV27 and TRBJ2-7; D gene uncertain. Trimming took off 6 bases at V and 2 bases at J, with 14 bases between the two ends. Per germline, CDR1 MNHEY and CDR2 SMNVEV (reference sequence). The CDR3 spans 14 residues. The CDR3 bases are TGTGCCAGCAGAAGTCTTGGCAGCCCCTACGAGCAGTACTTC. The encoded protein is CASRSLGSPYEQYF.

The rearrangement links TRBV3-1 (or the pseudogene TRBV3-2) to TRBJ2-5; a weak D match, TRBD2 (6 bases). The V and J ends lost 0 bases and 5 bases respectively, with 16 bases between them. The CDR3 runs to 16 residues. Per germline, CDR1 LGHDT and CDR2 YNNKEL (reference sequence). DNA for the CDR3: TGTGCCAGCAGCCAAGACATTAGCGGTCGGGGGGAGACCCAGTACTTC. Translation gives CASSQDISGRGETQYF.

The rearrangement joins TRBV30 to TRBJ1-5; D uncertain. Germline-derived CDR1 and CDR2 are GTSNPN and SVGIG (reference sequence). Trimming left V 1 base short and J 5 bases short, with 12 bases between. The CDR3 extends over 14 amino acids. As DNA, the CDR3 is TGTGCCTGGAGTGGAGAGGTGACCTATCAGCCCCAGCATTTT. Translated, it gives CAWSGEVTYQPQHF.

In this sample, this clone turned up once. The chain recombines TRBV28 with TRBJ2-7; 13 positions agree with TRBD2. Germline CDR1 and CDR2: MDHEN and SYDVKM. With V trimmed by 4 bases and J by 1 base, 4 bases remained unmatched. The CDR3 sequence is 16 residues long. Written as DNA, the CDR3 is TGTGCCAGCAGTTGGCCGGGACTAGCGGGGTCCTACGAGCAGTACTTC. Encoded protein: CASSWPGLAGSYEQYF.

The chain is built from TRBV27 and TRBJ1-2; TRBD1 might be the D (5 bases). The V gene's germline CDR1 is MNHEY and CDR2 SMNVEV (reference sequence). The CDR3 totals 15 residues. V gave up 4 bases and J gave up 4 bases, with 16 bases separating them. The CDR3 here is CASSSADWGIYGYTF. The CDR3 DNA is TGTGCCAGCAGTTCGGCGGATTGGGGCATCTATGGCTACACCTTC.

The chain links TRBV7-9 to TRBJ2-1; the D is unclear. The CDR3 runs to 14 residues. Germline CDR1 and CDR2: SEHNR and FQNEAQ (reference sequence). V lost 1 base and J lost 9, with 13 bases in between. The CDR3: CASSLEVMGAEQFF. CDR3 DNA: TGTGCCAGCAGCTTAGAGGTGATGGGTGCTGAGCAGTTCTTC.

The gene calls are TRBV27 and TRBJ1-6; 9 bases are a match to TRBD1. Germline V gene sequence: CDR1 MNHEY, CDR2 SMNVEV (reference sequence). The CDR3 consists of 15 residues. Germline trimming cut 5 bases from V and 7 bases from J; bases unmatched to any gene: 6. The CDR3 loop reads CASSTRTGENSPLHF. CDR3 sequence (DNA): TGTGCCAGCAGTACCCGGACAGGGGAGAATTCACCCCTCCACTTT.

CDR3: CASSPLRGTDTQYF. CDR3 bases: TGTGCCAGCAGCCCCTTGAGAGGCACAGATACGCAGTATTTT. The chain recombines TRBV7-2 with TRBJ2-3; the D is unclear. The CDR3 extends over 14 amino acids. V shed 5 bases and J shed 1 base, with 10 bases lying between them. Germline V lookup: CDR1 SGHTA, CDR2 FQGNSA.

The chain uses TRBV7-9 and TRBJ1-6; 7 positions agree with TRBD1. Germline CDR1 reads SEHNR; CDR2 reads FQNEAQ (reference sequence). This CDR3 has 15 residues. V gave up 5 bases and J gave up 7 bases; unmatched junction bases: 8. The CDR3 bases are TGTGCCAGCAGCCGCCAGGGGGGGGGCAATTCACCCCTCCACTTT. It translates to CASSRQGGGNSPLHF. Supplemented by reference TRBV7-9 and TRBJ1-6, the full variable domain reads DTGVSQNPRHKITKRGQNVTFRCDPISEHNRLYWYRQTLGQGPEFLTYFQNEAQLEKSRLLSDRFSAERPKGSFSTLEIQRTEQGDSAMYLCASSRQGGGNSPLHFGNGTRLTVT.

The chain joins TRBV2 to TRBJ1-1, with 10 positions matching TRBD1. The CDR3 has 15 amino acids. Germline CDR1 SNHLY, CDR2 FYNNEI. The J segment lost 5 bases and the V segment lost 7 bases, leaving 10 bases of the junction unmatched. CDR3 DNA sequence: TGTGCCAGCACCATACCGGGACAGGGGAGGACTGAAGCTTTCTTT. Amino acid sequence: CASTIPGQGRTEAFF.

In DNA form, the CDR3 reads TGTGCCAGCAGTTTATCACTAGCGGGAAAGACCGGGGAGCTGTTTTTT. Translation gives CASSLSLAGKTGELFF. The chain is built from TRBV28 and TRBJ2-2; the match to TRBD2 covers 10 bases. Per the germline V gene, CDR1 is MDHEN and CDR2 is SYDVKM. V trimming: 1 base; J trimming: 5 bases; junction bases outside the gene matches: 4. The CDR3 consists of 16 residues.

The table lists this clone with a count of one. The rearrangement links TRBV7-9 to TRBJ1-2, with a possible D match to TRBD1 (5 bases). Per the germline V gene, CDR1 is SEHNR and CDR2 is FQNEAQ (reference sequence). The CDR3 extends over 13 amino acids. Deletions cut 1 base from V and 5 bases from J, with 8 bases between. The CDR3 DNA is TGTGCCAGCAGCTTAGGATCAGGGTATGGCTACACCTTC. Translated: CASSLGSGYGYTF. The full variable domain, in which reference TRBV7-9 and TRBJ1-2 provide the parts outside the CDR3, is DTGVSQNPRHKITKRGQNVTFRCDPISEHNRLYWYRQTLGQGPEFLTYFQNEAQLEKSRLLSDRFSAERPKGSFSTLEIQRTEQGDSAMYLCASSLGSGYGYTFGSGTRLTVV.

This chain links TRBV27 with TRBJ1-2; 7 nucleotides agree with TRBD1. The CDR3 extends over 12 amino acids. From germline, CDR1 is MNHEY and CDR2 SMNVEV (reference sequence). With V trimmed by 8 bases and J by 8 bases, 8 bases remained unmatched. CDR3 loop: CASGRGQVGYTF. CDR3 DNA sequence: TGTGCCAGCGGGAGGGGGCAGGTGGGCTACACCTTC.

The V call is TRBV9, the J call TRBJ1-4, with a weak D call TRBD1 (5 bases). The germline gives CDR1 SGDLS, CDR2 YYNGEE. This CDR3 spans 14 amino acids. Trimming removed 4 bases at V and 8 bases at J, with 15 bases between. The CDR3 bases are TGTGCCAGCAGCCCCCATGGGGCAGGAGAAAAACTGTTTTTT. Its translation: CASSPHGAGEKLFF.

The rearrangement uses TRBV19 and TRBJ1-2; TRBD1 might be the D (5 bases). The CDR3 length is 13 residues. CDR1 LNHDA and CDR2 SQIVND come from the germline V gene (reference sequence). Trimming left V 7 bases short and J 5 bases short, with 14 bases between. CDR3 sequence reads: CASTMGRVYGYTF. DNA of the CDR3: TGTGCCAGTACCATGGGGCGGGTATATGGCTACACCTTC.